Sequencing of this T cell receptor (beta chain) was carried out in a study of blood T cell repertoires in COVID-19. About the research overall: Samples representing acute and convalescent COVID-19 were sourced from the United States, Italy and Spain.

V was trimmed by 5 bases and J by 6 bases, leaving 11 bases between them. CDR3 size: 14 residues. Germline V gene sequence: CDR1 ENHRY, CDR2 SYGVKD. Participants, 18 to 89 years old, spanned 25 or so US areas. This clone turned up a few times. In the authors' methods: Nucleated cell counts were estimated from reference gene primer amplification. The repertoire was sequenced with immunoSEQ multiplex PCR; TCRdb's copy has only in-frame clones and lacks some. D and trimming come from the DNA, and the V and J calls and clone size come from that table. The sample has 450,000 to 500,000 clones; roughly nine tenths are singletons.

This chain links TRBV10-3 with TRBJ1-6, with D possibly being TRBD1 (6 bases). The receptor was derived from a woman in her fifties or sixties who had recovered from COVID-19. Sequenced material: PBMCs or T cells enriched from blood (not recorded which). The CDR3 loop reads CAISKDSFNSPLHF. DNA for the CDR3: TGTGCCATCAGTAAGGACAGTTTTAATTCACCCCTCCACTTT.